This record looks at one TCR beta chain sequence and its context. Its antigen remains unknown. This sample is part of a study of T-cell memory formation after mild COVID-19. Study as a whole: TCR clustering was largely donor specific. Study findings and constraints: Contracting clones, day 15 to 85, had balanced CD4/CD8, and later expanders favored CD4+. Cross-reactive memory seemingly joined, as some responding clones were found in pre-infection memory.

Germline values: CDR1 SGHTA, CDR2 FQGNSA. CDR3 length: 16 amino acids. V shed 5 bases and J shed 0 bases, with 17 bases lying between them. 5'RACE with constant-segment primers yielded barcoded, UMI-tagged TCR alpha and TCR beta cDNA libraries. Via MiXCR, TCRdb re-called the 5' RACE reads, giving one row per CDR3 protein. The data contain 55,000 to 75,000 distinct CDR3 sequences, 25% to 30% of them singletons. This rearrangement joins TRBV7-2 to TRBJ2-7; D uncertain. This receptor was identified in a man aged 18 to 30 who had mild COVID-19 (a few samples of this study predate the infection). Cell type and time point are not known. The source material was PBMCs or a T cell subset sorted from them (not recorded which). CDR3 sequence reads: CASSAPITGYSYEQYF. The CDR3 DNA reads TGTGCCAGCAGCGCCCCAATAACGGGTTACTCCTACGAGCAGTACTTC.